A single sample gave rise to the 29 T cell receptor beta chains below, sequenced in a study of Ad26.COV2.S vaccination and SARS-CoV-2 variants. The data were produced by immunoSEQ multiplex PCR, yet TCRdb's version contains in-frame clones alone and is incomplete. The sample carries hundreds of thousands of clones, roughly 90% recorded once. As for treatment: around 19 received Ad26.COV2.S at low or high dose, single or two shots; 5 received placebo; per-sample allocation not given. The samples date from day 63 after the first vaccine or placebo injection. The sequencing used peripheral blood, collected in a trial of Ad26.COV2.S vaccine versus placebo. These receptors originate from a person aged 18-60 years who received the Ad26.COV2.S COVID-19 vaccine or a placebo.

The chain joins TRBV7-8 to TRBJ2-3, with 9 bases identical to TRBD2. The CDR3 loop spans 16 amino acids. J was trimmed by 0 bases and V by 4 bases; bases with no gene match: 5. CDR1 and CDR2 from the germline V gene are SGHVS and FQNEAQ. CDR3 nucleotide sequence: TGTGCCAGCAGCTCCCTAGCGGGGAGGAGCACAGATACGCAGTATTTT. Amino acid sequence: CASSSLAGRSTDTQYF.

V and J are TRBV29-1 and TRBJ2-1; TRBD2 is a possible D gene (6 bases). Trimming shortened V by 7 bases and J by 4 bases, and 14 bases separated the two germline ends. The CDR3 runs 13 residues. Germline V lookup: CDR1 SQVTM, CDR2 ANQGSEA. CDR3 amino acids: CSAQSGGYNEQFF. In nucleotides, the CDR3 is TGCAGCGCTCAGAGCGGAGGGTACAATGAGCAGTTCTTC.

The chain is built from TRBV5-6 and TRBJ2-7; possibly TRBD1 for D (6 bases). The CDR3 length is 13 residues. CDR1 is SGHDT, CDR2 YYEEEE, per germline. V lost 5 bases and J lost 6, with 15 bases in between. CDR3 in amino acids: CASRNRALGEQYF. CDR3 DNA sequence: TGTGCCAGCAGGAACAGGGCTTTGGGCGAGCAGTACTTC.

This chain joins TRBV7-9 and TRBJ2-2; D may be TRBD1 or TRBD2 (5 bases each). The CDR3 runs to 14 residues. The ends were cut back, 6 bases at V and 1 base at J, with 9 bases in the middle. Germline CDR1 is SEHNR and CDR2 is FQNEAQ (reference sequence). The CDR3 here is CASRPGRNTGELFF. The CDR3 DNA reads TGTGCCAGCAGGCCGGGACGGAACACCGGGGAGCTGTTTTTT.

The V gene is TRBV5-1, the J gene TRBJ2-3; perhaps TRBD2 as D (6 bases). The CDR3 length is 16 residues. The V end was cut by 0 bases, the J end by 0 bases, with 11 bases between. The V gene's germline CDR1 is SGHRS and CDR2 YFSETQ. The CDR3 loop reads CASSLAGGRSTDTQYF. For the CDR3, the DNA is TGCGCCAGCAGCTTGGCCGGGGGTAGGAGCACAGATACGCAGTATTTT.

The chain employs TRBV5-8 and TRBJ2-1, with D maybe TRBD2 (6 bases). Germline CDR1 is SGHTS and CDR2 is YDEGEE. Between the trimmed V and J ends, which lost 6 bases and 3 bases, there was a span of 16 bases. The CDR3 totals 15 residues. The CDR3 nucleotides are TGTGCCAGCACCTGGAGGGAGCAGTACTACAATGAGCAGTTCTTC. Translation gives CASTWREQYYNEQFF.

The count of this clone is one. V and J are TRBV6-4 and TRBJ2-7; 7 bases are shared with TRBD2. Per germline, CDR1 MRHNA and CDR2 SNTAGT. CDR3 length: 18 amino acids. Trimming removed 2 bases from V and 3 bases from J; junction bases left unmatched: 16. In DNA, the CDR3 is TGTGCCAGCAGTGACAAGGTAACTAGCGATCCCTCTTTCTACGAGCAGTACTTC. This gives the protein CASSDKVTSDPSFYEQYF.

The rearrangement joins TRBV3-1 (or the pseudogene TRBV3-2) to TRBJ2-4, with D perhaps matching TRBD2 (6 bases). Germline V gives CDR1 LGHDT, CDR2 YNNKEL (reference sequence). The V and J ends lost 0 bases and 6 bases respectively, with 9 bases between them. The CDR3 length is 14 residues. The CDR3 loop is CASSQDRGGNIQYF. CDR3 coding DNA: TGTGCCAGCAGCCAAGATCGGGGAGGAAACATTCAGTACTTC.

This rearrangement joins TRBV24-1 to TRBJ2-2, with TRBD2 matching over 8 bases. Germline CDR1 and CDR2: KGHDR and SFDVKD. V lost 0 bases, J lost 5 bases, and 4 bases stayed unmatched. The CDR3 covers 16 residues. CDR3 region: CATSDLSGSKTGELFF. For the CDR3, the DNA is TGTGCCACCAGTGATTTGAGCGGGAGTAAGACCGGGGAGCTGTTTTTT.

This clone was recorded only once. CDR3: CASSLGQGGYNEQFF. The CDR3 DNA reads as TGTGCCAGCAGCTTGGGACAGGGGGGGTACAATGAGCAGTTCTTC. The V call is TRBV7-6, the J call TRBJ2-1; TRBD1 matches at 11 bases. CDR3 length equals 15 residues. From germline, CDR1 is SGHVS and CDR2 FNYEAQ. V trimming: 3 bases; J trimming: 4 bases; junction bases outside the gene matches: 2.

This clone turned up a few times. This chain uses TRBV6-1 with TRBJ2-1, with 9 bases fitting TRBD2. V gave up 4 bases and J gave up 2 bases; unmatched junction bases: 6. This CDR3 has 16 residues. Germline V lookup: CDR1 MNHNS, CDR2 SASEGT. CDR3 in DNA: TGTGCCAGCAGTGGATCAGCGGGGGGTACCTACAATGAGCAGTTCTTC. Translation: CASSGSAGGTYNEQFF.

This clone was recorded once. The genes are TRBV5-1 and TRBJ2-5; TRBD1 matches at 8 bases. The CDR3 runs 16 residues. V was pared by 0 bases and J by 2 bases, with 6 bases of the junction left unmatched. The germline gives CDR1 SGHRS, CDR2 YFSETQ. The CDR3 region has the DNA TGCGCCAGCAGCTTGGAGACAGGGGCAGAACAAGAGACCCAGTACTTC. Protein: CASSLETGAEQETQYF.

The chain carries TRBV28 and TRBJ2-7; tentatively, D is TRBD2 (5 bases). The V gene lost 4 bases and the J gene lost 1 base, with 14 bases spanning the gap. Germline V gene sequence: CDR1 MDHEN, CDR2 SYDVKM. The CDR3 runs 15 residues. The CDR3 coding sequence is TGTGCCAGCAGTTCCCCCCCCGGGAAATCCTACGAGCAGTACTTC. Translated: CASSSPPGKSYEQYF. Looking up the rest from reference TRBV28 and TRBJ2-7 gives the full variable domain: DVKVTQSSRYLVKRTGEKVFLECVQDMDHENMFWYRQDPGLGLRLIYFSYDVKMKEKGDIPEGYSVSREKKERFSLILESASTNQTSMYLCASSSPPGKSYEQYFGPGTRLTVT.

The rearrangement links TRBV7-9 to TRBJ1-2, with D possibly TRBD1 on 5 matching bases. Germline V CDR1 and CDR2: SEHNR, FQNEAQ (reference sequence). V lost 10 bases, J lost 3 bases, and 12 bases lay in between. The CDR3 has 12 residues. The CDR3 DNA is TGTGCCATACTTGGGACGGACTATGGCTACACCTTC. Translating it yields CAILGTDYGYTF. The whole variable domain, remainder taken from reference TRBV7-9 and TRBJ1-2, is DTGVSQNPRHKITKRGQNVTFRCDPISEHNRLYWYRQTLGQGPEFLTYFQNEAQLEKSRLLSDRFSAERPKGSFSTLEIQRTEQGDSAMYLCAILGTDYGYTFGSGTRLTVV.

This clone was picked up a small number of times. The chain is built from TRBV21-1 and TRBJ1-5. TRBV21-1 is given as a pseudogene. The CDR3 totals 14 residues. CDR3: CASIAVQGNQPQHF. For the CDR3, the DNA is TGTGCCAGCATAGCGGTCCAGGGGAATCAGCCCCAGCATTTT.

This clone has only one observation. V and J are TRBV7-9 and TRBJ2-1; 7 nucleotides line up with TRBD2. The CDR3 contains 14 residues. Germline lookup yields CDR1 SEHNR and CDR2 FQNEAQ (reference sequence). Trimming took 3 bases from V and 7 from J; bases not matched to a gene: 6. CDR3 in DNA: TGTGCCAGCAGCTTGGGAGGGGCGAGGAATGAGCAGTTCTTC. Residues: CASSLGGARNEQFF. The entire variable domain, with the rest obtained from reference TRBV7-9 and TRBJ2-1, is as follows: DTGVSQNPRHKITKRGQNVTFRCDPISEHNRLYWYRQTLGQGPEFLTYFQNEAQLEKSRLLSDRFSAERPKGSFSTLEIQRTEQGDSAMYLCASSLGGARNEQFFGPGTRLTVL.

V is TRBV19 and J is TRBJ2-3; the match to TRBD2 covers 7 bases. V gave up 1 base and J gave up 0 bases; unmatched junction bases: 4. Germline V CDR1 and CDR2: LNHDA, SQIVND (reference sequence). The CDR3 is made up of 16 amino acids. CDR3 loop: CASSIGLAASTDTQYF. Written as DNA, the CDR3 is TGTGCCAGTAGTATAGGGCTAGCGGCTAGCACAGATACGCAGTATTTT.

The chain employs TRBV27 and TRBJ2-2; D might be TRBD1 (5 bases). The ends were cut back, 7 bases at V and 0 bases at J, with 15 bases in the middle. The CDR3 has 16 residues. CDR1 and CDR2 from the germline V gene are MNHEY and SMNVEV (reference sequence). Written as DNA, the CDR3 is TGTGCCAGCACGGATGGAAGGACACCGAACACCGGGGAGCTGTTTTTT. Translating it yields CASTDGRTPNTGELFF.

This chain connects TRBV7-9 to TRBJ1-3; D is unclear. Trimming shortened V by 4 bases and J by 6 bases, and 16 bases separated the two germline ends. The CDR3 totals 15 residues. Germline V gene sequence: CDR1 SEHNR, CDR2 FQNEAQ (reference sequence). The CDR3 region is CASSSEMFGLNTIYF. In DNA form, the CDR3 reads TGTGCCAGCAGCTCAGAGATGTTTGGTCTAAACACCATATATTTT.

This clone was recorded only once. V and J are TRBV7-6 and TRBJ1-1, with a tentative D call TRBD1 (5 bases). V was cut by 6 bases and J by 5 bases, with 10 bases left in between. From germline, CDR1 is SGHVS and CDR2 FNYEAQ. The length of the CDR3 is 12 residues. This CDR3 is CASSNQGTEAFF. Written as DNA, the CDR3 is TGTGCCAGCAGTAACCAGGGTACTGAAGCTTTCTTT.

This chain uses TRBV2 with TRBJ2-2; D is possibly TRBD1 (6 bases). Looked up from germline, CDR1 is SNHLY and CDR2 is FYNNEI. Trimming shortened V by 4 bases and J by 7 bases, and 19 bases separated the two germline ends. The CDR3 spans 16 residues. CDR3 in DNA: TGTGCCAGCAGTGCTAAAAGGCAGGGGATAGGCGGGGAGCTGTTTTTT. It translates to CASSAKRQGIGGELFF.

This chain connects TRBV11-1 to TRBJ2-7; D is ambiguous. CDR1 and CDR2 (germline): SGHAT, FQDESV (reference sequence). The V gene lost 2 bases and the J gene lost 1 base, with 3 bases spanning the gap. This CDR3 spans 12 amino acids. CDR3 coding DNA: TGTGCCAGCAGCTTATCTTCCTACGAGCAGTACTTC. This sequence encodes CASSLSSYEQYF. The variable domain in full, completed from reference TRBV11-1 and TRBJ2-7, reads EAEVAQSPRYKITEKSQAVAFWCDPISGHATLYWYRQILGQGPELLVQFQDESVVDDSQLPKDRFSAERLKGVDSTLKIQPAELGDSAMYLCASSLSSYEQYFGPGTRLTVT.

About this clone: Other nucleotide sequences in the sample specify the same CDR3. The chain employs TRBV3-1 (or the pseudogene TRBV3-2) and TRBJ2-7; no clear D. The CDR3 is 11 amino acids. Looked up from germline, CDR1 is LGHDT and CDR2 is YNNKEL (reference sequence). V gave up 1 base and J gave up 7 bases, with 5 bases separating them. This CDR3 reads CASSQGGEQYF. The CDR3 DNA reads TGTGCCAGCAGCCAAGGGGGAGAGCAGTACTTC.

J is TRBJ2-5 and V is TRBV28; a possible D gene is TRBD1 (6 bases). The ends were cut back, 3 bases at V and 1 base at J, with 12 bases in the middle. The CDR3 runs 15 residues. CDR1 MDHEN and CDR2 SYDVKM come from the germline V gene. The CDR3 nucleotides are TGTGCCAGCAGTTTTCAACAGGGATTCCAAGAGACCCAGTACTTC. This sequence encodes CASSFQQGFQETQYF.

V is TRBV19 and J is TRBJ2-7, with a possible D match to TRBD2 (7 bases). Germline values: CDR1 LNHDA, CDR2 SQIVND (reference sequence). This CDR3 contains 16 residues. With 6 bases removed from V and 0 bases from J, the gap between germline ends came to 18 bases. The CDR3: CASSKSAGAISYEQYF. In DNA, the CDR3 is TGTGCCAGTAGCAAGAGTGCGGGGGCGATCTCCTACGAGCAGTACTTC. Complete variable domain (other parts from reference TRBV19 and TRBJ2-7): DGGITQSPKYLFRKEGQNVTLSCEQNLNHDAMYWYRQDPGQGLRLIYYSQIVNDFQKGDIAEGYSVSREKKESFPLTVTSAQKNPTAFYLCASSKSAGAISYEQYFGPGTRLTVT.

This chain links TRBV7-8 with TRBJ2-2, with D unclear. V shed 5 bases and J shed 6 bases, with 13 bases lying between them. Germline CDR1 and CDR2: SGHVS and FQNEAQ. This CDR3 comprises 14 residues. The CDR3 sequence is CASSLGVYAGELFF. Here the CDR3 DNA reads TGTGCCAGCAGCCTTGGGGTTTATGCCGGGGAGCTGTTTTTT. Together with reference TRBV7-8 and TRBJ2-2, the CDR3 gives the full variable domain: GAGVSQSPRYKVAKRGQDVALRCDPISGHVSLFWYQQALGQGPEFLTYFQNEAQLDKSGLPSDRFFAERPEGSVSTLKIQRTQQEDSAVYLCASSLGVYAGELFFGEGSRLTVL.

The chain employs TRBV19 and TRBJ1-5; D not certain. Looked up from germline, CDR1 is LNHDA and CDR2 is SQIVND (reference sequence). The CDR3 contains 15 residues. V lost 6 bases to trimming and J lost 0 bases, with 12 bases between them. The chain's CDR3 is CASSKQVDSNQPQHF. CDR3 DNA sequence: TGTGCCAGTAGCAAGCAGGTGGATAGCAATCAGCCCCAGCATTTT.

CDR3 nucleotides: TGCGCCAGCAAAGGACAGGGCGAAGAGACCCAGTACTTC. Residues: CASKGQGEETQYF. This chain links TRBV5-1 with TRBJ2-5; TRBD1 matches 8 bases. Germline V gene data show CDR1 as SGHRS and CDR2 as YFSETQ. This CDR3 region has 13 residues. Germline trimming cut 6 bases from V and 3 bases from J; bases unmatched to any gene: 4.

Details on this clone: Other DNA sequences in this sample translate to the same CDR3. CDR3 nucleotides: TGTGCCAGCTCACTTACTGGGGACACTGAAGCTTTCTTT. Protein sequence: CASSLTGDTEAFF. The genes are TRBV18 and TRBJ1-1; D is undetermined. Germline V CDR1 and CDR2: KGHSH, LQKENI. Trimming removed 4 bases from V and 3 bases from J, with 9 bases in between. The CDR3 contains 13 residues.